This T cell receptor (beta chain) came from a study of glioma-infiltrating T cells after dendritic cell vaccination. On the study more broadly: Treatment, given 2003 to 2012, was autologous tumor lysate-pulsed dendritic cell vaccination.

Overall study findings and caveats: Higher TCR clonality did not directly relate to longer survival.

Before vaccination, two weeks after the third vaccination, and at progression, PBMC were collected. Clones were read by immunoSEQ multiplex PCR, and TCRdb kept only the in-frame ones, dropping some. In the table there are roughly 100,000 clones, 85% of which are singletons. Of note for this clone: The antigen is not known.

Germline lookup yields CDR1 SGHTS and CDR2 YDEGEE. The CDR3 runs to 16 residues. V shed 4 bases, J shed 2 bases, and the junction held 9 bases outside the gene matches. Specimen: blood, collected before dendritic cell vaccination. J is TRBJ2-3 and V is TRBV5-8; 8 nucleotides match TRBD1. The TCR originated in a human donor with glioblastoma. CDR3 sequence reads: CASSLGTGTFTDTQYF. CDR3 nucleotides: TGTGCCAGCAGCCTCGGGACAGGAACCTTCACAGATACGCAGTATTTT.